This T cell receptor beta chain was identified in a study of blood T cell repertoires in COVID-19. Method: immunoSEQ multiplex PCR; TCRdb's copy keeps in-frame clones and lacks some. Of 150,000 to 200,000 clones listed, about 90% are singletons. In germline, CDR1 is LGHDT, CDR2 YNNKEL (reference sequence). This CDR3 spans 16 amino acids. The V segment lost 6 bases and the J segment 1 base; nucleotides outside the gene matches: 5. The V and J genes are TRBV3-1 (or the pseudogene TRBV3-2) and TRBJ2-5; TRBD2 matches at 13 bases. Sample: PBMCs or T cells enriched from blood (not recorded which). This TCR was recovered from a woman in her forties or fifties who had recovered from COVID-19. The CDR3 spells CASSLRTSGGQETQYF. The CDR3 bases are TGTGCCAGCAGTCTGAGGACTAGCGGGGGCCAAGAGACCCAGTACTTC.